Sequencing of this TCR beta chain was carried out in a study of OX40 agonist ivuxolimab in advanced cancers. Germline V gene lookup returns CDR1 SGHRS and CDR2 YFSETQ. The CDR3 totals 16 residues. The V gene lost 0 bases and the J gene lost 4 bases, with 14 bases spanning the gap. Clones were read by immunoSEQ multiplex PCR, and TCRdb kept only the in-frame ones, dropping some. The table shows 11,000 to 15,000 clones, with around 93% occurring only once. The chain couples TRBV5-1 to TRBJ2-1; D remains ambiguous. The sequence was collected from an adult with an advanced solid tumor such as melanoma, head and neck, liver or kidney cancer. The sample in question was CD4+ or CD8+ T cells sorted from blood, obtained in a trial of the OX40 agonist ivuxolimab. The CDR3 DNA is TGCGCCAGCAGCTTGGCCCGGCTAGATAGATACAATGAGCAGTTCTTC. Amino acid sequence: CASSLARLDRYNEQFF.